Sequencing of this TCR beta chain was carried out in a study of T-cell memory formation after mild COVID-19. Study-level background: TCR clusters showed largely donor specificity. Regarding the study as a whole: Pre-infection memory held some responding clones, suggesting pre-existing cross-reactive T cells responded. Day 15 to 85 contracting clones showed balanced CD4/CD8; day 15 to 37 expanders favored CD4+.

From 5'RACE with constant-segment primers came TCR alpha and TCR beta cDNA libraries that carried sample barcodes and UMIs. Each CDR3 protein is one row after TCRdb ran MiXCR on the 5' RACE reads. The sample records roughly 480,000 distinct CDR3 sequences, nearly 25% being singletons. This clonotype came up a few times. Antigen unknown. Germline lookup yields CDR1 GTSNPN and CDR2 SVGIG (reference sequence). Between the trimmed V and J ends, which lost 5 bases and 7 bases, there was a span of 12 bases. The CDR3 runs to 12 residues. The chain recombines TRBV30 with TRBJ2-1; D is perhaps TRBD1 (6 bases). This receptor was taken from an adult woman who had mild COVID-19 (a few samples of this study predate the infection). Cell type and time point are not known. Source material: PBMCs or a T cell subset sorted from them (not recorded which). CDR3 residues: CAWGQGRNEQFF. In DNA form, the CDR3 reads TGTGCCTGGGGGCAGGGGAGAAATGAGCAGTTCTTC.